Here is one TCR beta chain with its context. The antigen is undetermined. These data come from a study of chemoradiotherapy in HPV16-positive cancers. Broader study findings: Candidate HPV-specific clones and E7-related TCR motifs grew in tumor during treatment. Better recurrence-free survival went with HPV-responsive T-cell expansion in HPV16-positive patients. The functional HPV-specific definition rests on just a couple of HPV16-positive patients.

Repertoires were sampled repeatedly during chemoradiotherapy. The table came from immunoSEQ multiplex PCR; TCRdb's copy has only in-frame clones and leaves some out. The table has approximately 20,000 clones, more than 75% seen once. Looked up from germline, CDR1 is SGDLS and CDR2 is YYNGEE. The CDR3 sequence is 16 residues long. The V gene lost 3 bases and the J gene lost 0 bases, with 16 bases spanning the gap. This sample comprised blood, obtained from a patient who underwent chemoradiotherapy. The V gene is TRBV9, the J gene TRBJ2-7, with D perhaps given as TRBD1 or TRBD2 (6 bases each). The clonotype was recovered from a human donor with HPV-associated anogenital cancer. The CDR3 DNA is TGTGCCAGCAGCGCGAGTGGTGGGGGGCTCTCCTACGAGCAGTACTTC. Its translation: CASSASGGGLSYEQYF.